This T cell receptor beta chain was recorded in a study of metastatic and nonmetastatic thyroid tumors. Patients underwent thyroid surgery, and none had received any treatment before it. Trimming shortened V by 5 bases and J by 5 bases, and 16 bases separated the two germline ends. CDR3 size: 15 residues. Germline-derived CDR1 and CDR2 are SGHTA and FQGTGA. Points on this clone: Its antigen is still unknown. A much larger clone sits a single nucleotide away, making a read error possible. This sample includes further DNA sequences coding for the same CDR3.

Authors' processing steps: In papillary thyroid cancer, a distant-metastasis classifier was built using CDR3 differences across clinicopathological groups. TCRdb recomputed clones from the PCR reads via MiXCR. TCRdb, rather than the study authors, made the V and J calls. The sample includes about 82,000 clones, roughly an eighth of them seen just once. General observations from the study: Malignant thyroid tumors reportedly exceeded benign nodules significantly in TCR beta diversity, with the difference appearing in blood and tumor.

Sequences were obtained from tumor tissue. This receptor was taken from a female donor with papillary thyroid cancer or a benign thyroid nodule (not recorded which). Some clones in this sample may be carry-over from other donors' samples. The chain combines TRBV7-3 with TRBJ2-1; D possibly corresponds to TRBD2 (6 bases). CDR3 protein: CASSLRLAGNNEQFF. CDR3 in DNA: TGTGCCAGCAGCCTCAGACTGGCGGGAAACAATGAGCAGTTCTTC.